A single sample is the source of the 24 T cell receptor beta chains below, sequenced in a study of blood T cell repertoires in COVID-19. The table came from immunoSEQ multiplex PCR; TCRdb's copy has only in-frame clones and leaves some out. The table includes 150,000 to 200,000 clones, just under 90% detected once. Sequenced input: peripheral blood. These receptors all stem from a woman between 65 and 79 years old with COVID-19, enrolled during active disease.

CDR3 loop: CASSLAGGSNTDTQYF. CDR3 nucleotides: TGTGCCAGCAGCTTAGCGGGGGGGAGCAACACAGATACGCAGTATTTT. The genes are TRBV7-2 and TRBJ2-3, with 7 bases fitting TRBD2. Germline assignment: CDR1 SGHTA and CDR2 FQGNSA. Trimming at V came to 0 bases and at J to 2 bases, leaving 5 bases not matched to a gene. The CDR3 has 16 residues.

This rearrangement joins TRBV19 to TRBJ1-5; D is possibly TRBD1 (5 bases). The germline V gene encodes CDR1 LNHDA and CDR2 SQIVND (reference sequence). The CDR3 runs 15 residues. V was cut by 4 bases and J by 1 base, with 11 bases left in between. Here the CDR3 DNA reads TGTGCCAGTAGTAAGGAGGGACGGAGCAATCAGCCCCAGCATTTT. It codes for CASSKEGRSNQPQHF.

In regard to this clone: At the DNA level, this CDR3 is encoded by other sequences in the same sample as well. The chain joins TRBV5-6 to TRBJ1-3; tentative D call: TRBD1 (5 bases). Germline CDR1 and CDR2: SGHDT and YYEEEE. The CDR3 is 14 residues long. The V end was cut by 0 bases, the J end by 2 bases, with 6 bases between. The CDR3 DNA reads as TGTGCCAGCAGCTTGGTAGGGGCTGGAAACACCATATATTTT. Amino acid sequence: CASSLVGAGNTIYF. The full variable domain, with the rest looked up from reference TRBV5-6 and TRBJ1-3, is DAGVTQSPTHLIKTRGQQVTLRCSPKSGHDTVSWYQQALGQGPQFIFQYYEEEERQRGNFPDRFSGHQFPNYSSELNVNALLLGDSALYLCASSLVGAGNTIYFGEGSWLTVV.

J is TRBJ1-5 and V is TRBV18; D gene ambiguous. CDR3 length: 15 residues. Germline lookup yields CDR1 KGHSH and CDR2 LQKENI. V was pared by 3 bases and J by 0 bases, with 9 bases between. The CDR3 DNA sequence: TGTGCCAGCTCACCTCGGGAAAATAGCAATCAGCCCCAGCATTTT. It translates to CASSPRENSNQPQHF.

The chain employs TRBV2 and TRBJ2-2; no definite D call. The length of the CDR3 is 13 residues. Germline CDR1 reads SNHLY; CDR2 reads FYNNEI. Trimming left V 4 bases short and J 8 bases short, with 11 bases between. The CDR3 nucleotides read TGTGCCAGCAGTGTGTCTAACCTAGGGGAGCTGTTTTTT. Translating it yields CASSVSNLGELFF.

This chain links TRBV7-2 with TRBJ2-3; 8 bases align to TRBD2. J was trimmed by 5 bases and V by 2 bases; bases with no gene match: 9. The V gene's germline CDR1 is SGHTA and CDR2 FQGNSA. The CDR3 runs 16 residues. This CDR3 is CASSLSPSGGIDTQYF. In DNA form, the CDR3 reads TGTGCCAGCAGCTTAAGTCCCAGCGGGGGTATAGATACGCAGTATTTT.

This rearrangement joins TRBV20-1 to TRBJ1-5, with D possibly being TRBD1 (5 bases). Germline CDR1 DFQATT, CDR2 SNEGSKA (reference sequence). CDR3 length: 13 amino acids. V was pared by 3 bases and J by 7 bases, with 13 bases between. CDR3 protein: CSASWGGEQPQHF. Written as DNA, the CDR3 is TGCAGTGCTAGTTGGGGGGGGGAACAGCCCCAGCATTTT.

A few counts support this clone. The chain couples TRBV5-5 to TRBJ1-2; possible D gene TRBD1, 5 bases. The CDR3 has 12 amino acids. V gave up 3 bases and J gave up 7 bases, with 10 bases separating them. CDR1 and CDR2 (germline): SGHKS, YYEKEE (reference sequence). This CDR3 reads CASSYQGPGYTF. The CDR3 nucleotides read TGTGCCAGCAGCTACCAGGGCCCTGGCTACACCTTC.

The CDR3 region has the DNA TGTGCCAGTAACAGGGAACCGGATGGCTACACCTTC. Translating gives CASNREPDGYTF. The genes are TRBV19 and TRBJ1-2; tentative D call: TRBD1 (6 bases). The CDR3 covers 12 residues. The germline V gene encodes CDR1 LNHDA and CDR2 SQIVND (reference sequence). Trimming took 7 bases from V and 6 from J, leaving 12 bases between them.

The chain links TRBV30 to TRBJ2-5; TRBD1 agrees at 8 bases. The CDR3 is 13 amino acids. The trim removed 2 bases at V and 5 bases at J, leaving 4 bases unmatched. The germline CDR1 and CDR2 sequences are GTSNPN and SVGIG (reference sequence). CDR3 sequence: CAWSSGGRETQYF. The DNA for the CDR3 is TGTGCCTGGAGTTCAGGGGGCCGGGAGACCCAGTACTTC.

Note on this clone: The junction differs from germline at one of its ends, possibly a read error. The genes are TRBV28 and TRBJ1-2, with 12 bases that match TRBD1. The CDR3 spans 13 residues. Germline CDR1 is MDHEN and CDR2 is SYDVKM. CDR3 nucleotide sequence: TGTGCCAGCGGGACAGGGGGCGTATCGTCTCGGTGGTTC. Translating gives CASGTGGVSSRWF.

This clone showed up just once. The chain carries TRBV18 and TRBJ2-2; TRBD1 might be the D (5 bases). Germline CDR1 KGHSH, CDR2 LQKENI. The CDR3 has 16 amino acids. Trimming cost V 4 bases and J 1 base, with 13 bases left between them. The CDR3 here is CASSLWGGENTGELFF. In DNA, the CDR3 is TGTGCCAGCTCACTTTGGGGCGGAGAGAACACCGGGGAGCTGTTTTTT.

This chain connects TRBV7-7 to TRBJ1-4, with no clear D. The V gene's germline CDR1 is SSHAT and CDR2 FNYEAQ (reference sequence). Between the trimmed V and J ends, which lost 4 bases and 0 bases, there was a span of 6 bases. The CDR3 runs 14 residues. This CDR3 is CASSSGPTNEKLFF. The CDR3 region has the DNA TGTGCCAGCAGCTCCGGTCCAACTAATGAAAAACTGTTTTTT. The variable domain in full, with the rest retrieved from reference TRBV7-7 and TRBJ1-4, is GAGVSQSPRYKVTKRGQDVTLRCDPISSHATLYWYQQALGQGPEFLTYFNYEAQPDKSGLPSDRFSAERPEGSISTLTIQRTEQRDSAMYRCASSSGPTNEKLFFGSGTQLSVL.

This chain uses TRBV5-1 with TRBJ2-3, with TRBD1 as a possible D gene (6 bases). CDR1 and CDR2 from the germline V gene are SGHRS and YFSETQ. The V end lost 4 bases, the J end lost 5 bases, and 11 bases lay between the germline ends. This CDR3 spans 13 amino acids. In nucleotides, the CDR3 is TGCGCCAGCAGCGTGACAGGTGGAGATACGCAGTATTTT. Translating it yields CASSVTGGDTQYF. Full variable domain (outside the CDR3, taken from reference TRBV5-1 and TRBJ2-3): KAGVTQTPRYLIKTRGQQVTLSCSPISGHRSVSWYQQTPGQGLQFLFEYFSETQRNKGNFPGRFSGRQFSNSRSEMNVSTLELGDSALYLCASSVTGGDTQYFGPGTRLTVL.

This clone was seen a few times. The chain employs TRBV12-1 and TRBJ2-7; TRBD1 is the table's D call, not checked against the DNA. TRBV12-1 is a pseudogene segment. This CDR3 spans 12 amino acids. The DNA of the CDR3 is TGTGCCAGCAGCTTTCCAGGGTACGAGCAGTACTTC. It encodes CASSFPGYEQYF.

This sequence joins TRBV11-2 and TRBJ2-6; D is possibly TRBD1 (6 bases). The CDR3 extends over 17 amino acids. Germline V gives CDR1 SGHAT, CDR2 FQNNGV. Trimming cost V 4 bases and J 0 bases, with 13 bases left between them. The CDR3 nucleotides are TGTGCCAGCAGCTGGGGGCCGGGCCTCTCTGGGGCCAACGTCCTGACTTTC. Translated, it gives CASSWGPGLSGANVLTF.

The chain is built from TRBV7-2 and TRBJ2-7; no firm D call. Deletions cut 5 bases from V and 3 bases from J, with 8 bases between. The germline V gene encodes CDR1 SGHTA and CDR2 FQGNSA. The CDR3 has 12 residues. CDR3 protein: CASSPEFYEQYF. In DNA form, the CDR3 reads TGTGCCAGCAGCCCGGAGTTCTACGAGCAGTACTTC.

The genes are TRBV2 and TRBJ2-1, with D perhaps matching TRBD2 (6 bases). Between the trimmed V and J ends, which lost 2 bases and 1 base, there was a span of 6 bases. CDR3 length equals 14 residues. Germline V CDR1 and CDR2: SNHLY, FYNNEI. The CDR3 bases are TGTGCCAGCAGTGAACGGGGGTCCTACAATGAGCAGTTCTTC. Its protein product is CASSERGSYNEQFF.

This clone was recorded a few times. The chain combines TRBV27 with TRBJ2-7; 10 bases agree with TRBD1. Germline V gene lookup returns CDR1 MNHEY and CDR2 SMNVEV (reference sequence). V was clipped by 2 bases and J by 2 bases; unmatched bases: 6. The CDR3 totals 16 residues. The chain's CDR3 is CASSLKGTGAPYEQYF. CDR3 nucleotide sequence: TGTGCCAGCAGTTTAAAAGGGACAGGGGCTCCCTACGAGCAGTACTTC.

V usage is TRBV10-3 and J usage is TRBJ2-3; TRBD1 matches at 10 bases. The length of the CDR3 is 14 residues. Germline V CDR1 and CDR2: ENHRY, SYGVKD. V was pared by 6 bases and J by 7 bases, with 7 bases of the junction left unmatched. CDR3 coding DNA: TGTGCCATCAGGTCGGGACAGGGGACACATACGCAGTATTTT. Residues: CAIRSGQGTHTQYF.

The CDR3 DNA follows: TGTGCCAGCAGTCAACTACAGGGTTCGGGGCAGCCCCAGCATTTT. Its translation: CASSQLQGSGQPQHF. This chain joins TRBV28 and TRBJ1-5; D is possibly TRBD1 (6 bases). This CDR3 spans 15 amino acids. Germline assignment: CDR1 MDHEN and CDR2 SYDVKM. Deletions cut 5 bases from V and 7 bases from J, with 18 bases between.

This chain connects TRBV14 to TRBJ1-1, with TRBD1 matching 9 bases. Germline loops: CDR1 SGHDN, CDR2 FVKESK. Trimming removed 0 bases from V and 2 bases from J; junction bases left unmatched: 4. This CDR3 region has 16 residues. The CDR3 here is CASSQDGQGPNTEAFF. For the CDR3, the DNA is TGTGCCAGCAGCCAAGATGGACAGGGGCCAAACACTGAAGCTTTCTTT. The variable domain in full, with the rest retrieved from reference TRBV14 and TRBJ1-1, is EAGVTQFPSHSVIEKGQTVTLRCDPISGHDNLYWYRRVMGKEIKFLLHFVKESKQDESGMPNNRFLAERTGGTYSTLKVQPAELEDSGVYFCASSQDGQGPNTEAFFGQGTRLTVV.

The chain uses TRBV5-5 and TRBJ2-3; tentatively, D is TRBD1 (6 bases). Deletions cut 2 bases from V and 1 base from J, with 11 bases between. Germline values: CDR1 SGHKS, CDR2 YYEKEE (reference sequence). The CDR3 has 15 amino acids. In nucleotides, the CDR3 is TGTGCCAGCAGCTTACAGGGTTTTGGCACAGATACGCAGTATTTT. This translates into CASSLQGFGTDTQYF.

Regarding this clone: This specimen includes other DNA sequences encoding the same CDR3. J is TRBJ1-1 and V is TRBV6-5; TRBD1 matches 10 bases. The V gene end was trimmed by 6 bases and the J gene end by 1 base; junction bases not matched to a gene: 2. The germline V gene has CDR1 MNHEY and CDR2 SVGAGI. The CDR3 contains 14 residues. The CDR3 DNA reads TGTGCCAGCAGCCGACAGGGGGCGAACACTGAAGCTTTCTTT. Its translation: CASSRQGANTEAFF.